This T cell receptor beta chain was sequenced during a study of cytomegalovirus exposure and HLA in healthy donors. General study results and limits: The study flagged approximately 180 TCR beta chains as cytomegalovirus-associated.

Primers: 60 Vbeta forward and 13 Jbeta reverse. Clones were read by immunoSEQ multiplex PCR, and TCRdb kept only the in-frame ones, dropping some. The sample holds fewer than 100,000 clones, approximately 76% seen once. With 3 bases clipped from V and 4 bases from J, the junction kept 5 bases outside the gene matches. Germline V CDR1 and CDR2: KGHSH, LQKENI. The CDR3 sequence is 15 residues long. Points on this clone: Its antigen is unknown.

This receptor was taken from a man aged 40-50 years in good health and CMV-seronegative. The material sequenced was PBMCs. This chain uses TRBV18 with TRBJ1-4; TRBD1 matches at 7 bases. The chain's CDR3 is CASSPGDSHNEKLFF. Here the CDR3 DNA reads TGTGCCAGCTCACCTGGGGACAGTCATAATGAAAAACTGTTTTTT.